The present T cell receptor (beta chain) was sequenced within a study of T cells in Graves' hyperthyroidism and ophthalmopathy. PBMCs came from around 9.7 ml fresh peripheral blood. This clonotype was found many times. Template material for amplifying TCR beta CDR3 regions consisted of RNA transcripts. HTBI primers were the set used in a first-round RT-PCR of the TCR CDR3. One entry per CDR3 protein, called by TCRdb with MiXCR from the multiplex PCR reads. The data show a few hundred thousand distinct CDR3 sequences, about 14% seen once. V was cut by 5 bases and J by 6 bases, with 17 bases left in between. The CDR3 consists of 14 residues. CDR1 and CDR2 from the germline V gene are SGHTA and FQGTGA.

The chain employs TRBV7-3 and TRBJ2-7, with D possibly matching TRBD1 (5 bases). The receptor's source is a woman aged 25 to 39 with Graves' ophthalmopathy. The specimen sequenced was blood. The CDR3 here is CASSPSGAKGEQYF. The CDR3 region has the DNA TGTGCCAGCAGCCCCTCTGGGGCGAAGGGCGAGCAGTACTTC.